The rows below give T cell receptor beta chains drawn from one sample of a study of cytomegalovirus exposure and HLA in healthy donors. TCRdb keeps only in-frame clones here, not all; method: immunoSEQ multiplex PCR. This sample has around 150,000 clones, with nearly 80% found just once. The sequencing input was PBMCs. These receptors were collected from a woman in her thirties or forties in good health and CMV-seronegative. Each CDR3 is given with its conserved first and last residue. The order of the fields is clone size, J gene, D gene, V gene, CDR3 DNA, CDR3 protein. D genes are given only for firm matches. Clone size is not always given. Where it is, it says once, few, many or a class for expanded clones.

- TRBJ2-5 TRBD2 TRBV5-1 TGCGCCAGCAGCCCCAGCGGGAACCAAGAGACCCAGTACTTC CASSPSGNQETQYF
- TRBJ2-7 TRBD2 TRBV2 TGTGCCAGCAGTGTACTAGCGGGGGGCTACGAGCAGTACTTC CASSVLAGGYEQYF
- TRBJ2-7 - TRBV19 TGTGCCAGTGGTCAAACGGACAGTCTCTCCTACGAGCAGTACTTC CASGQTDSLSYEQYF
- TRBJ1-2 - TRBV5-1 TGCGCCAGCAGCTTGACCAGTTATAACTATGGCTACACCTTC CASSLTSYNYGYTF
- TRBJ1-1 - TRBV4-1 TGCGCCAGCAGCCAGGGTGTTGTCAGGGCGAACACTGAAGCTTTCTTT CASSQGVVRANTEAFF
- TRBJ1-1 - TRBV5-1 TGCGCCAGCAGTCCAACAGTGGGGAACACTGAAGCTTTCTTT CASSPTVGNTEAFF
- TRBJ2-5 TRBD1 TRBV5-1 TGCGCCAGCAGCTGGGGGACAGAAGAGACCCAGTACTTC CASSWGTEETQYF
- TRBJ1-5 - TRBV5-6 TGTGCTAGCAGCTTTTCAGGATTCGGCATTCAGCCCCAGCATTTT CASSFSGFGIQPQHF
- TRBJ2-1 - TRBV4-1 TGCGCCAGCAGCCAAGATTCGGGACTCACCGATCAAGAGCAGTTCTTC CASSQDSGLTDQEQFF
- TRBJ1-5 TRBD1 TRBV5-5 TGTGCCAGCAGCTACCGACAGGGCGGGAGCAATCAGCCCCAGCATTTT CASSYRQGGSNQPQHF
- TRBJ2-3 TRBD2 TRBV6-1 TGTGCCAGCAGTGCTCGTCGGTTAGCGGGGTTGGATACGCAGTATTTT CASSARRLAGLDTQYF
- TRBJ1-2 TRBD1 TRBV11-2 TGTGCCAGCAGCCCAAGACAGGGCTATGGCTACACCTTC CASSPRQGYGYTF
few TRBJ2-1 - TRBV19 TGTGCCACCAAAACCCGGCAGGGTAAGGTGGGCGATGAGCAGTTCTTC CATKTRQGKVGDEQFF
- TRBJ1-1 - TRBV25-1 TGTGCCAGTGGGTCACCAATAGGGGCAGGAGAGAACACTGAAGCTTTCTTT CASGSPIGAGENTEAFF